Given below is one TCR beta chain in context. Its antigen is undetermined. This sample is drawn from a study of a mutant IDH1 vaccine in newly diagnosed glioma. TCRdb keeps only in-frame clones here, not all; method: immunoSEQ multiplex PCR. The table includes about 25,000 clones, 65% to 85% detected once. Time point here: week 5, during vaccination. Doses comprised 300 ug of mutant IDH1 20-mer peptide each, plus topical imiquimod. The sequences come from PBMCs, collected from a glioma patient whose treatment included an IDH1 peptide vaccine. The TCR was taken from a man aged 40-49 years with glioma.

The CDR3 DNA is TGTGCCAGCTCACCTACGGGACATAGCAATCAGCCCCAGCATTTT. Amino acids: CASSPTGHSNQPQHF. This rearrangement joins TRBV18 to TRBJ1-5; tentatively, D is TRBD1 (6 bases). Trimming pared 3 bases from V and 0 bases from J, leaving 9 bases between. The germline gives CDR1 KGHSH, CDR2 LQKENI. This CDR3 is 15 amino acids long.